This is a list of T cell receptor beta chains from one sample in a study of T-cell reconstitution after alpha-beta-depleted transplantation in children. TCRdb recomputed calls from the PCR reads with MiXCR, one row per CDR3 protein. This repertoire shows almost 600,000 distinct CDR3 sequences, roughly 27% found once; its top ten account for around a third. The sample consisted of PBMCs, taken before TCRalphabeta/CD19-depleted stem cell transplant. The receptors derive from a boy younger than two with Wiskott-Aldrich syndrome, due to receive a stem cell transplant. The CDR3 runs from the conserved cysteine through the conserved F or W. Fields, in order: J gene, D gene, V gene, clone size, CDR3 DNA, CDR3 protein. A D gene is named only where the DNA matches it firmly. The size of a clone is reported for some rows only, either as once, few or many, or as a class for expanded clones.

TRBJ2-1	TRBD2	TRBV20-1	few	TGCAGTGCTAGACCAGGACTAGCCCGTTCGGGCAATGAGCAGTTCTTC	CSARPGLARSGNEQFF
TRBJ1-4	.	TRBV5-1	few	TGCGCCAGCAGCTTGGGCCAGGGTCTTAATGAAAAACTGTTTTTT	CASSLGQGLNEKLFF
TRBJ2-3	TRBD2	TRBV12-3/TRBV12-4	few	TGTGCCAGCAGACGGGGCGGACTAGCGGGCCTTAGCACAGATACGCAGTATTTT	CASRRGGLAGLSTDTQYF
TRBJ1-1	.	TRBV7-6	.	TGTGCCAGCAGCTACGGGGTGATAGGGAACACTGAAGCTTTCTTT	CASSYGVIGNTEAFF
TRBJ1-2	TRBD1	TRBV6-5	.	TGTGCCAGCAGTTACTCGACGGACAGGGGGCTCTATGGCTACACCTTC	CASSYSTDRGLYGYTF
TRBJ2-5	.	TRBV5-1	many	TGCGCCAGCAGGGAGTACCAAGAGACCCAGTACTTC	CASREYQETQYF
TRBJ1-6	.	TRBV13	few	TGTGCCAGCAGCTCATTGGACGGGTCCAATTCACCCCTCCACTTT	CASSSLDGSNSPLHF
TRBJ1-3	TRBD1	TRBV7-9	.	TGTGCCAGCAGCTCCTCAGGGGGTTCAGGAAACACCATATATTTT	CASSSSGGSGNTIYF
TRBJ2-1	TRBD2	TRBV28	few	TGTGCCAGCAGTTTTCCCGGGACTACCGAGTTCTTC	CASSFPGTTEFF
TRBJ2-3	.	TRBV20-1	.	TGCAGTGCTCAAAGGGCTAGCGGCACAGATACGCAGTATTTT	CSAQRASGTDTQYF
TRBJ1-1	.	TRBV12-3/TRBV12-4	.	TGTGCCAGCAGGAGGGTGGGGGCTGAAGCTTTCTTT	CASRRVGAEAFF
TRBJ2-7	.	TRBV20-1	.	TGCAGTGCTAGACCTTTCTCCGACGGCGTCTCCTACGAGCAGTACTTC	CSARPFSDGVSYEQYF
TRBJ2-1	.	TRBV12-3/TRBV12-4	.	TGTGCCAGCAGTCCCGGGGTAGCGGACCTATCCTACAATGAGCAGTTCTTC	CASSPGVADLSYNEQFF
TRBJ1-1	TRBD1	TRBV5-1	few	TGCGCCAGCAGCCCGGGACAGGGACTGGAAGCTTTCTTT	CASSPGQGLEAFF
TRBJ2-1	TRBD2	TRBV24-1	.	TGTGCCACCAGTGATGGGACTAGCGGGAGGCAGTTCTTC	CATSDGTSGRQFF
TRBJ1-3	.	TRBV9	.	TGTGCCAGCAGCCCTCTCGCGCGGGCAGGGACTGGAAACACCATATATTTT	CASSPLARAGTGNTIYF
TRBJ2-3	TRBD1	TRBV5-5	few	TGTGCCAGCAGCTTGGCAGGGGGCGCGGGCACAGATACGCAGTATTTT	CASSLAGGAGTDTQYF
TRBJ2-3	TRBD2	TRBV29-1	few	TGCAGCGTTGGACGGGAGGGTCGCACAGATACGCAGTATTTT	CSVGREGRTDTQYF
TRBJ2-6	.	TRBV5-5	few	TGTGCCAGCAACGGAGGGGTATTTGGGGCCAACGTCCTGACTTTC	CASNGGVFGANVLTF
TRBJ2-3	.	TRBV7-9	.	TGTGCCAGCAGCCCCAGGGCCGCAGATACGCAGTATTTT	CASSPRAADTQYF
TRBJ1-5	.	TRBV5-1	.	TGCGCCAGCAGCTTTGACAGTGATCAGCCCCAGCATTTT	CASSFDSDQPQHF
TRBJ2-1	.	TRBV5-4	once	TGTGCCAGCAGCCTCCCCACTATTGAGCAGTTCTTC	CASSLPTIEQFF
TRBJ2-2	.	TRBV4-1	few	TGCGCCAGCAGCCAAGATCGTTCCTGGAGCTTCGAGCTGTTTTTT	CASSQDRSWSFELFF
TRBJ1-3	TRBD1	TRBV5-1	few	TGCGCCAGCAGAAGGGAAGCCGGGACAGCTCCTTTCTCTGGAAACACCATATATTTT	CASRREAGTAPFSGNTIYF
TRBJ2-7	.	TRBV7-2	.	TGTGCCAGCAGCCCTACTAGTTTCTCCTACGAGCAGTACTTC	CASSPTSFSYEQYF
TRBJ2-1	TRBD2	TRBV12-3/TRBV12-4	.	TGTGCCAGCAGTTCCACAGGTCTAGCGGGCGATGAGCAGTTCTTC	CASSSTGLAGDEQFF
TRBJ2-2	.	TRBV11-2	.	TGTGCCAGCAGCTTTAGGACTAAGGCCGGGGAGCTGTTTTTT	CASSFRTKAGELFF
TRBJ2-7	TRBD2	TRBV27	many	TGTGCCAGCACCTATACCGCGGGGGGCTCCTACGAGCAGTACTTC	CASTYTAGGSYEQYF
TRBJ1-1	.	TRBV6-1	.	TGTGCCAGCAGGAGGTCCGGCGGGACCACTGAAGCTTTCTTT	CASRRSGGTTEAFF
TRBJ1-1	.	TRBV20-1	few	TGCAGTGCTAGTTCCTACCTGGTAGGGGTCACTGAAGCTTTCTTT	CSASSYLVGVTEAFF
TRBJ2-7	TRBD2	TRBV3-1	many	TGTGCCAGCAGCCGAGGACTAGCGACCTCCTACGAGCAGTACTTC	CASSRGLATSYEQYF
TRBJ2-7	.	TRBV7-2	.	TGTGCCAGCAGCTTCGACTCTTCTAGCTCCTACGAGCAGTACTTC	CASSFDSSSSYEQYF
TRBJ2-7	.	TRBV5-1	.	TGCGCCAGCAGCTTCCCTGAGTCCTACGAGCAGTACTTC	CASSFPESYEQYF
TRBJ2-7	TRBD1	TRBV5-1	once	TGCGCCAGCAGGCCGGGACAGGGAGAATACGAGCAGTACTTC	CASRPGQGEYEQYF
TRBJ2-1	.	TRBV5-1	few	TGCGCCAGCAGCTTGTTAGATAGGGGGGAGCAGTTCTTC	CASSLLDRGEQFF
TRBJ2-1	TRBD2	TRBV7-3	few	TGTGCCAGCAGCCCCCGACTAGCGGATCACAATGAGCAGTTCTTC	CASSPRLADHNEQFF
TRBJ2-5	TRBD1	TRBV24-1	few	TGTGCCACTCCGGGACAGGGGGCAGTGGACTGGTGGGAGACCCAGTACTTC	CATPGQGAVDWWETQYF
TRBJ2-3	TRBD2	TRBV24-1	few	TGTGCCACCAGTGACTCTACTAGCGGGAGGACAGATACGCAGTATTTT	CATSDSTSGRTDTQYF
TRBJ2-1	.	TRBV20-1	.	TGCAGTGCCCCCCCATTCGGAGTTGGGTGGGAGTCTAGCTACAATGAGCAGTTCTTC	CSAPPFGVGWESSYNEQFF
TRBJ2-3	.	TRBV10-3	few	TGTGCCATCTGTAGACAGGGCACAGATACGCAGTATTTT	CAICRQGTDTQYF
TRBJ2-7	.	TRBV5-1	.	TGCGCCAGCAGCCACGGGACGGGGGAGCAGTACTTC	CASSHGTGEQYF